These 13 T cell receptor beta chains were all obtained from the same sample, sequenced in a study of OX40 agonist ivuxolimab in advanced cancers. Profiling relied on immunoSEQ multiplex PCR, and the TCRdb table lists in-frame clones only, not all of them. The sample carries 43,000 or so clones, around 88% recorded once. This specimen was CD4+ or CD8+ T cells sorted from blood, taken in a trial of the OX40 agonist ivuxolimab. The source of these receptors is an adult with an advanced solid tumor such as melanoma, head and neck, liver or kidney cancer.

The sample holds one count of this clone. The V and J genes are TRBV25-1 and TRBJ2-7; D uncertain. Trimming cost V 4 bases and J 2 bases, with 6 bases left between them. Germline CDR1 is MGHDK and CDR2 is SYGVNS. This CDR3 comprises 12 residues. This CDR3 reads CASSGSPYEQYF. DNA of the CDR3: TGTGCCAGCAGTGGGAGTCCCTACGAGCAGTACTTC.

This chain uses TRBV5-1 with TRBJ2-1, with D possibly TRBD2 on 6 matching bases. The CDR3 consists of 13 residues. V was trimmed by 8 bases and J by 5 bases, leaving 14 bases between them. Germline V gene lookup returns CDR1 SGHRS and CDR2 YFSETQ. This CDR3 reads CASSGLQNNEQFF. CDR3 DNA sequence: TGCGCCAGTAGCGGACTACAGAACAATGAGCAGTTCTTC.

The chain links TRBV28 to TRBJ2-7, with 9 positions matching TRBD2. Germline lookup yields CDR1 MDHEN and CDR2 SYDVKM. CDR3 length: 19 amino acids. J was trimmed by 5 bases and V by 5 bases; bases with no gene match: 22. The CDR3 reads CASSSAGTAEAGGQDEQYF. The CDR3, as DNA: TGTGCCAGCAGTAGCGCCGGGACAGCAGAGGCGGGAGGGCAGGACGAGCAGTACTTC. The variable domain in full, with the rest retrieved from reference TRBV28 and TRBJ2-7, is DVKVTQSSRYLVKRTGEKVFLECVQDMDHENMFWYRQDPGLGLRLIYFSYDVKMKEKGDIPEGYSVSREKKERFSLILESASTNQTSMYLCASSSAGTAEAGGQDEQYFGPGTRLTVT.

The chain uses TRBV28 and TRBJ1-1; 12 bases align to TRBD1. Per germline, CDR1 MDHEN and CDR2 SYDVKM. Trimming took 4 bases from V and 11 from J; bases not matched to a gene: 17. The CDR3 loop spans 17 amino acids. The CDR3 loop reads CASSSPLFGTGGFEAFF. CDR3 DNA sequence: TGTGCCAGCAGTTCCCCCCTTTTCGGGACAGGGGGCTTCGAGGCTTTCTTT.

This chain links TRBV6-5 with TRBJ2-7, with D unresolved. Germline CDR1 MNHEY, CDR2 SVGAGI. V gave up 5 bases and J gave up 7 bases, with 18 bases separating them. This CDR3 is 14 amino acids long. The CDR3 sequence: CASSRPGASREQYF. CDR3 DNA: TGTGCCAGCAGTCGGCCAGGTGCCTCGAGGGAGCAGTACTTC.

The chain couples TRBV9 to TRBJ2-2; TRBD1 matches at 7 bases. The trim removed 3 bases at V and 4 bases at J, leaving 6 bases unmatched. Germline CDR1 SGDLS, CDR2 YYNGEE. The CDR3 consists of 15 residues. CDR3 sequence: CASSGQGRATGELFF. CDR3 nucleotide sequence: TGTGCCAGCAGCGGACAGGGTAGGGCCACCGGGGAGCTGTTTTTT. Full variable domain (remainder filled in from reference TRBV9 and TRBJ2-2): DSGVTQTPKHLITATGQRVTLRCSPRSGDLSVYWYQQSLDQGLQFLIQYYNGEERAKGNILERFSAQQFPDLHSELNLSSLELGDSALYFCASSGQGRATGELFFGEGSRLTVL.

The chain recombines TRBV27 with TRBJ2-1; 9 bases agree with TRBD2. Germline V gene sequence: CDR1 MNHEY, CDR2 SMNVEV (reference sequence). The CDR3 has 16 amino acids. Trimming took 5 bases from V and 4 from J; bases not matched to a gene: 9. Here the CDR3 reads CASSPPGLARYNEQFF. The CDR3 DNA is TGTGCCAGCAGTCCACCGGGACTAGCTCGATACAATGAGCAGTTCTTC.

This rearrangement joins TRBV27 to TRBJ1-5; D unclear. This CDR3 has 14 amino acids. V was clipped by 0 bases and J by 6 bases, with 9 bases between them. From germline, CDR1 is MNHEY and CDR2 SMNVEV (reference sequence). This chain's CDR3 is CASSLSSTGQPQHF. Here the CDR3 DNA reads TGTGCCAGCAGTTTATCCTCAACCGGTCAGCCCCAGCATTTT.

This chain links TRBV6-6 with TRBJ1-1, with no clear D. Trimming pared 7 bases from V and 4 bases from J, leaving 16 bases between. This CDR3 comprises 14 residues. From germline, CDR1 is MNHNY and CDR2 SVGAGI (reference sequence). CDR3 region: CASTILSWSTEAFF. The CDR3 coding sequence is TGTGCCAGCACCATTTTAAGTTGGAGCACTGAAGCTTTCTTT.

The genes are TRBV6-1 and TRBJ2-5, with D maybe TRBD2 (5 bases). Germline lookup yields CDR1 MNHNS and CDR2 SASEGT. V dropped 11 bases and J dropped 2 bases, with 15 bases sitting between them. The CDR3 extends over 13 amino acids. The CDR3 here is CASCPAAQETQYF. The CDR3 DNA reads TGTGCCTCCTGCCCAGCGGCACAAGAGACCCAGTACTTC.

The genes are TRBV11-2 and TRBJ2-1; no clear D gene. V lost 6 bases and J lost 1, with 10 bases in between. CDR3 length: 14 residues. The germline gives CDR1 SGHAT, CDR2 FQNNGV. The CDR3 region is CASSEWQSYNEQFF. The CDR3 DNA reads TGTGCCAGCAGTGAGTGGCAGTCCTACAATGAGCAGTTCTTC.

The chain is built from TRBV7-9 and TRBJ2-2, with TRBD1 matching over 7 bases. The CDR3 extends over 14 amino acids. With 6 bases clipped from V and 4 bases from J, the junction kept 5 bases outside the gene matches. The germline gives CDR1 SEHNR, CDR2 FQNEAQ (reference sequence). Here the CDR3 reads CASSSGTATGELFF. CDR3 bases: TGTGCCAGCAGTTCAGGGACAGCCACCGGGGAGCTGTTTTTT.

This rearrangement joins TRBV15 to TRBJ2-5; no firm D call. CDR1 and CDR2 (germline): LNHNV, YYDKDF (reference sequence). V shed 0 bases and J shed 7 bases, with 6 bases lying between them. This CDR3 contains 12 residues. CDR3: CATSRDWVTQYF. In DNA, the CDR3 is TGTGCCACCAGCAGAGATTGGGTGACCCAGTACTTC. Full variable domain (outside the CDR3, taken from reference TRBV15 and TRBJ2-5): DAMVIQNPRYQVTQFGKPVTLSCSQTLNHNVMYWYQQKSSQAPKLLFHYYDKDFNNEADTPDNFQSRRPNTSFCFLDIRSPGLGDTAMYLCATSRDWVTQYFGPGTRLLVL.